The 22 T cell receptor beta chains reported below all come from one sample, sequenced in a study of metastatic and nonmetastatic thyroid tumors. MiXCR re-clonotyped the PCR reads for TCRdb. The table includes about 20,000 clones, 24% detected once. No patient received treatment before thyroid surgery. Sequencing was performed on tumor tissue. Every receptor here comes from a female donor with papillary thyroid cancer or a benign thyroid nodule (not recorded which). Some clones in this sample may be carry-over from other donors' samples.

This clone was recorded at least ten times. Distinct nucleotide sequences in the sample also encode this CDR3. V and J are TRBV6-1 and TRBJ2-2; weak D call: TRBD2 (6 bases). V lost 8 bases to trimming and J lost 7 bases, with 14 bases between them. Germline V lookup: CDR1 MNHNS, CDR2 SASEGT. The CDR3 consists of 13 residues. The CDR3 loop reads CASRLGGIGELFF. In DNA form, the CDR3 reads TGTGCCAGCCGACTTGGGGGGATCGGGGAGCTGTTTTTT.

This clone was found many times. The genes are TRBV7-8 and TRBJ1-4; weak D call: TRBD1 (5 bases). V lost 1 base and J 8 bases, leaving 14 bases between the germline ends. This CDR3 spans 15 amino acids. Germline-derived CDR1 and CDR2 are SGHVS and FQNEAQ. The CDR3 DNA is TGTGCCAGCAGCTTAGGTCGGGGGAAGGAGGAAAAACTGTTTTTT. Residues: CASSLGRGKEEKLFF.

This clone is deemed medium-sized. The chain has TRBV20-1 and TRBJ1-1; D call uncertain. Germline V gene data show CDR1 as DFQATT and CDR2 as SNEGSKA (reference sequence). Trimming cost V 5 bases and J 9 bases, with 16 bases left between them. The CDR3 totals 12 residues. The CDR3 is CSAVEQAGKAFF. The DNA of the CDR3 is TGCAGTGCTGTGGAGCAAGCCGGTAAAGCTTTCTTT.

The chain employs TRBV20-1 and TRBJ1-5; no reliable D call. Trimming stripped 4 bases from V and 5 bases from J, with 15 bases between. CDR1 DFQATT and CDR2 SNEGSKA come from the germline V gene (reference sequence). This CDR3 has 14 residues. Written as DNA, the CDR3 is TGCAGTGCTATTTTAGGCCCCGGGGATCAGCCCCAGCATTTT. Translated: CSAILGPGDQPQHF.

Worth noting for this clone: A read error may produce the germline difference seen at one junction end. The CDR3 spells CASTLLEGTASTYTQYF. The CDR3 region has the DNA TGTGCCAGCACCTTGTTGGAAGGGACAGCTAGCACATATACGCAGTATTTT. The chain joins TRBV7-6 to TRBJ2-3, with 7 bases matching TRBD1. The germline V gene has CDR1 SGHVS and CDR2 FNYEAQ. This CDR3 region has 17 residues.

The chain has TRBV12-3 or TRBV12-4 and TRBJ2-5; D is perhaps TRBD2 (5 bases). The germline V and J ends were trimmed by 5 bases and 1 base, with 8 bases remaining between them. CDR3 length equals 13 residues. CDR3 amino acids: CASSRGSQETQYF. CDR3 DNA: TGTGCCAGCAGTAGAGGGAGCCAAGAGACCCAGTACTTC.

This chain links TRBV4-1 with TRBJ1-1; the D gene is possibly TRBD1 (6 bases). CDR3 length: 13 residues. Germline loops: CDR1 MGHRA, CDR2 YSYEKL. V shed 0 bases and J shed 10 bases, with 12 bases lying between them. Here the CDR3 DNA reads TGCGCCAGCAGCCAAGATATGGGGGCGGGAGCTTTCTTT. This gives the protein CASSQDMGAGAFF.

In its sample, this clone was seen many times. V is TRBV6-1 and J is TRBJ2-1; the match to TRBD2 covers 10 bases. This CDR3 is built from 16 residues. V gave up 6 bases and J gave up 5 bases; unmatched junction bases: 10. Looked up from germline, CDR1 is MNHNS and CDR2 is SASEGT. The CDR3: CASSSYGLADDNEQFF. CDR3 in DNA: TGTGCCAGCAGCTCCTATGGACTAGCGGATGACAATGAGCAGTTCTTC.

In its sample, this clone was seen once. The J gene is TRBJ2-3, the V gene TRBV5-1; tentative D call: TRBD1 (6 bases). Germline CDR1 and CDR2: SGHRS and YFSETQ. This CDR3 has 16 residues. Trimming removed 4 bases at V and 1 base at J, with 16 bases between. The CDR3 sequence is CASSPTGGYGTDTQYF. The CDR3 DNA reads TGCGCCAGCAGCCCGACTGGGGGCTATGGCACAGATACGCAGTATTTT.

This clone turned up a few times. The CDR3 DNA is TGTGCCAGCAGTTTTGCCCGGACAGGGGGCGGGGAGCAGTACTTC. It encodes CASSFARTGGGEQYF. The chain recombines TRBV12-3 or TRBV12-4 with TRBJ2-7; 11 nucleotides align to TRBD1. With V trimmed by 3 bases and J by 7 bases, 8 bases remained unmatched. The CDR3 consists of 15 residues.

In its sample, this clone was seen many times. The gene calls are TRBV29-1 and TRBJ2-1; D not resolved. This CDR3 spans 11 amino acids. Germline V CDR1 and CDR2: SQVTM, ANQGSEA. With 1 base removed from V and 10 bases from J, the gap between germline ends came to 8 bases. The CDR3 DNA reads as TGCAGCGTTGAAGGTGACCTGGAGCAGTTCTTC. It codes for CSVEGDLEQFF.

Many counts were recorded for this clone. Other DNA sequences in this specimen translate into the identical CDR3. V gene TRBV9 combines with J gene TRBJ2-2; D call uncertain. Germline V lookup: CDR1 SGDLS, CDR2 YYNGEE. CDR3 size: 15 residues. Trimming pared 3 bases from V and 5 bases from J, leaving 14 bases between. The CDR3 protein is CASSGPQGRTGELFF. CDR3 in DNA: TGTGCCAGCAGCGGGCCCCAAGGACGGACCGGGGAGCTGTTTTTT.

This clone was seen at least ten times. Just one base apart from a much larger clone, this may be a read error. V usage is TRBV11-3 and J usage is TRBJ2-1, with 11 nucleotides matching TRBD1. Germline values: CDR1 SGHNT, CDR2 YENEEA. This CDR3 has 13 residues. CDR3 nucleotide sequence: TGTGCCAGCAGCTTGGGACAGGGGGATGAGCAGCTCTTC. Translating gives CASSLGQGDEQLF.

The gene calls are TRBV6-1 and TRBJ1-2; no firm D call. The CDR3 spans 13 residues. Trimming stripped 3 bases from V and 4 bases from J, with 9 bases between. CDR1 MNHNS and CDR2 SASEGT come from the germline V gene. In DNA, the CDR3 is TGTGCCAGCAGTGACGGACCGGGCTATGGCTACACCTTC. As protein: CASSDGPGYGYTF.

The V call is TRBV28, the J call TRBJ2-7; 9 bases fit TRBD2. CDR1 and CDR2 (germline): MDHEN, SYDVKM. V lost 7 bases and J lost 2; bases outside the gene matches: 12. This CDR3 is built from 16 residues. The CDR3, as DNA: TGTGCCAGCACCACCGGTGAGCGGGAGGTTCCCTACGAGCAGTACTTC. It translates to CASTTGEREVPYEQYF.

This clone was observed a handful of times. A much larger clone lies one base from this, so it may be a read error. Other nucleotide sequences from this sample produce the same CDR3. This chain joins TRBV24-1 and TRBJ1-5, with D unresolved. Germline lookup yields CDR1 KGHDR and CDR2 SFDVKD. V was clipped by 5 bases and J by 2 bases, with 12 bases between them. This CDR3 comprises 15 residues. Here the CDR3 DNA reads TGTGCCACCAGTGCGGGGAGAGGTGGCAATCAGCCCCAGCATTTT. This translates into CATSAGRGGNQPQHF.

Within the sample, this clone is medium-sized. The chain uses TRBV7-2 and TRBJ2-3; perhaps D is TRBD1 or TRBD2 (5 bases each). The germline CDR1 and CDR2 sequences are SGHTA and FQGNSA. This CDR3 has 16 amino acids. V was pared by 3 bases and J by 3 bases, with 16 bases between. CDR3 sequence (DNA): TGTGCCAGCAGCTTGCAGAGAGGGGACGGTACAGATACGCAGTATTTT. This sequence encodes CASSLQRGDGTDTQYF.

The V and J genes are TRBV5-1 and TRBJ2-1; TRBD2 aligns across 10 bases. The trim removed 0 bases at V and 3 bases at J, leaving 6 bases unmatched. Germline V gene sequence: CDR1 SGHRS, CDR2 YFSETQ. This CDR3 spans 17 amino acids. The CDR3 nucleotides read TGCGCCAGCAGCTTGGGTCTAGCGGGAGTGGGCTACAATGAGCAGTTCTTC. As protein: CASSLGLAGVGYNEQFF.

For this clone: This may be a read error, as it is one base from a much larger clone. The CDR3 DNA reads TGCAGTGCTAGTACGGAGACCTACAATGAGCAGTCCTTC. Its protein product is CSASTETYNEQSF. The chain employs TRBV20-1 and TRBJ2-1; D unclear. The germline gives CDR1 DFQATT, CDR2 SNEGSKA (reference sequence). The CDR3 runs to 13 residues.

Worth noting for this clone: One end of the junction varies from germline; a read error may be responsible. This chain links TRBV5-1 with TRBJ2-6; TRBD2 matches 8 bases. The CDR3 length is 16 residues. Germline values: CDR1 SGHRS, CDR2 YFSETQ. The CDR3 sequence: CDSSRGGPAGANVLTF. The CDR3 region has the DNA TGCGACAGCAGCCGGGGGGGGCCAGCTGGGGCCAACGTCCTGACTTTC.

This clone is deemed medium-sized. This sequence joins TRBV10-3 and TRBJ2-2; 8 nucleotides agree with TRBD1. V trimming: 9 bases; J trimming: 6 bases; junction bases outside the gene matches: 9. CDR3 size: 14 residues. CDR1 and CDR2 from the germline V gene are ENHRY and SYGVKD. DNA for the CDR3: TGTGCCATACCGGGACAGGACCCCTCCGGGGAGCTGTTTTTT. The encoded protein is CAIPGQDPSGELFF.

This clone rates as medium-sized. The chain recombines TRBV6-1 with TRBJ1-1, with 8 positions matching TRBD1. V shed 6 bases and J 1 base; nucleotides not matched to a gene: 4. Germline loops: CDR1 MNHNS, CDR2 SASEGT. CDR3 length: 14 amino acids. CDR3 sequence: CASSNRGRNTEAFF. CDR3 bases: TGTGCCAGCAGCAACAGGGGGAGGAACACTGAAGCTTTCTTT.